This TCR beta chain derives from a study of human T cells and chemical hapten exposure (dated by TCRdb to about 2021). Describing the broader study: For sensitization, 2% DPC in acetone was applied to an approximately 2 cm by approximately 2 cm area of upper inner arm skin. For TCR sequencing, blood came from 25 to 35 alopecia patients at anywhere from one to four time points (pre-sensitization, 2, 6 and 24 weeks). Patients additionally received weekly therapeutic DPC doses to the scalp throughout the roughly 23-week study period. Blood samples were taken from patients before sensitization (week 0) and at 2, 6 and about 24 weeks after DPC sensitization. Patch testing was done on the upper back using Finn chambers containing 0.01% DPC, and results were scored after 6 days according to International Contact Dermatitis Research Group standards. The libraries were sequenced as a pool, and the TCR yield per sample differed mostly because of small variations in library volumes within the pool. In alopecia patients, the study followed how the peripheral blood TCR repertoire changed in vivo over primary and secondary sensitization to diphenylcyclopropenone (DPC), a hapten. Most of the patients in the cohort were female, and the cohort covered alopecia areata with under or over 50% scalp involvement, alopecia totalis and alopecia universalis. Overall study results and their limits: After repeated subsampling, changes were observed in the strength of the expansion versus patch-test correlation and in the threshold at which the correlation became significant. The number of TCRs above 1 in 1000 frequency did not change with DPC sensitization; there was no evidence of global repertoire structure alterations. Patch test score was positively correlated with the number of PT1 expanded TCRs, with significance at thresholds 8, 16 and 32 but not at 4. Because every patient had alopecia, a presumed autoimmune disease, the patients' immune response might differ from that of healthy individuals. Compared with pre-sensitization or healthy control sets, expanded TCRs formed significantly more large CDR3 similarity clusters, which is consistent with antigen-driven responses.

This clonotype was counted between two and nine times. No cognate antigen has been identified for it. No base-level quality is on record; no much larger clone is a single base apart. The cysteine opens and the phenylalanine closes a CDR3 of 12 amino acids. Only CDR3 DNA remains: 36 bases, in frame from the first base. Per the publication, the time point label means: pre-sensitization, week 0. The sample's treatment or condition, from its label and the paper: therapeutic diphenylcyclopropenone sensitization with weekly scalp DPC. At each patch-test visit, blood was drawn before the patch test was applied. To be eligible, patients had to be aged 18 to 70, diagnosed with alopecia and judged suitable for DPC therapy, while pregnant patients were excluded. Unfractionated whole blood was collected in Tempus Blood RNA tubes, and total RNA was extracted from that blood. Library preparation employed RACE. These reads were obtained on a NextSeq 500. Library preparation attached unique molecular identifiers to individual cDNA molecules for quantitative, reproducible TCR counting. From each blood RNA sample, both TCR alpha and TCR beta chains were sequenced. The authors processed their data as follows. The median number of TCRs per sample was over 85,000, ranging from 23,224 to 690,600. V, J and CDR3 annotation of the TCR reads was carried out using the Decombinator software suite. Every sample was subsampled to the same number of TCRs (28,000) for the PS versus PT1 abundance plots. Expanded TCRs were defined as absent before sensitization and observed at least eight times at the 2-week time point. TCRdb trimmed the raw reads at Q25, called clones with MiXCR and kept productive beta chains. Each record represents a unique CDR3 protein, reported with the most common genes and DNA among its rows. TCRdb, rather than the study authors, made the V and J calls. For this sample the table gives 200,000 to 300,000 distinct CDR3 sequences, of which around 9.3% were detected only once. The ten largest account for over 2% of the sample.

Sequencing was performed on whole blood, taken in connection with sensitization to the hapten diphenylcyclopropenone (DPC). This sequence was found in a woman aged 40 to 49 with alopecia areata. Some clones in this sample may be carry-over from other donors' samples. The V gene is TRBV12-2 and the J gene is TRBJ2-7; TRBD1 reflects the table's D call only, with no check against the DNA. TRBV12-2 is deemed a pseudogene. Read as DNA, the sequence is TGTGCAAGTCGCTTAGATCCGGGACAGGGTTTTTTC. This sequence encodes CASRLDPGQGFF.